This T cell receptor beta chain appears in the sequencing data of a study of a mutant IDH1 vaccine in newly diagnosed glioma. Study overall: Vaccinations, eight in total, occurred in weeks 1, 3, 5, 7, 11, 15, 19, 23. An approximately 60% male, approximately 38% female split and a mean age of 40.4 years characterized treated patients.

Study-level results: Induction of immune responses by the vaccine occurred in approximately 93% of patients.

This table comes from immunoSEQ multiplex PCR, and its TCRdb copy is limited to in-frame clones, with some not included. The sample shows approximately 67,000 clones, over 75% of them seen only once. Indicated time point: week 23, last vaccination. In every dose of vaccine, 300 ug of mutant IDH1 20-mer peptide was given alongside topical imiquimod. A word on this clone: Its specificity is not known.

CDR1 GTSNPN and CDR2 SVGIG come from the germline V gene (reference sequence). The junction had 11 bases not matched to a gene; V was cut back by 5 bases and J by 4 bases. This CDR3 has 16 amino acids. The TCR sequence derives from a man between 18 and 29 years old with glioma. The J gene is TRBJ1-2, the V gene TRBV30; 12 nucleotides match TRBD1. Sample: PBMCs, taken from a glioma patient whose treatment included an IDH1 peptide vaccine. The DNA of the CDR3 is TGTGCCTGGGTAGTTGGGGACAGGGGGCGCGTCTATGGCTACACCTTC. Protein: CAWVVGDRGRVYGYTF. The whole variable domain, remainder taken from reference TRBV30 and TRBJ1-2, is SQTIHQWPATLVQPVGSPLSLECTVEGTSNPNLYWYRQAAGRGLQLLFYSVGIGQISSEVPQNLSASRPQDRQFILSSKKLLLSDSGFYLCAWVVGDRGRVYGYTFGSGTRLTVV.